The 18 T cell receptor beta chains below were found in one sample sequenced in a study of CD8+CD57+ T cells in acquired aplastic anemia. The template for TCR beta VDJ and CDR3 sequence profiling was genomic DNA. TCRdb used MiXCR to reprocess the reads, holding one entry per CDR3 protein. The sample lists 250,000 to 300,000 distinct CDR3 sequences; 55% to 60% were seen once. The specimen was sorted CD4+, CD8+, or CD8+CD57+ T cells (not recorded which) from PBMCs. These receptors all come from a human donor with severe aplastic anemia or a healthy control (not recorded which).

The chain couples TRBV6-6 to TRBJ2-5; no reliable D call. The V and J ends lost 2 bases and 1 base respectively, with 11 bases between them. Germline-derived CDR1 and CDR2 are MNHNY and SVGAGI (reference sequence). This CDR3 contains 15 residues. CDR3 residues: CASSYGASRQETQYF. The CDR3 bases are TGTGCCAGCAGTTACGGAGCGAGCCGCCAAGAGACCCAGTACTTC.

In its sample, this clonotype was seen many times. The chain combines TRBV5-1 with TRBJ2-7; D is perhaps TRBD2 (5 bases). Germline V gene sequence: CDR1 SGHRS, CDR2 YFSETQ. V lost 0 bases and J 6 bases, leaving 22 bases between the germline ends. The CDR3 extends over 17 amino acids. CDR3 loop: CASSLEGVSLGFGEQYF. As DNA, the CDR3 is TGCGCCAGCAGCTTGGAGGGAGTGAGTCTGGGCTTCGGCGAGCAGTACTTC.

This chain uses TRBV24-1 with TRBJ2-7; D is tentatively TRBD1 or TRBD2 (6 bases each). The CDR3 length is 16 residues. Between the trimmed V and J ends, which lost 5 bases and 5 bases, there was a span of 21 bases. Germline values: CDR1 KGHDR, CDR2 SFDVKD. This CDR3 is CATSGSKRGQGNEQYF. DNA for the CDR3: TGTGCCACCAGTGGATCAAAACGGGGGCAGGGCAACGAGCAGTACTTC.

The genes are TRBV18 and TRBJ2-4; a weak D match, TRBD2 (5 bases). The V gene's germline CDR1 is KGHSH and CDR2 LQKENI. The CDR3 length is 16 residues. Trimming cost V 7 bases and J 0 bases, with 16 bases left between them. CDR3 sequence reads: CASWTGRKVAKNIQYF. Here the CDR3 DNA reads TGTGCCAGCTGGACTGGACGAAAAGTAGCCAAAAACATTCAGTACTTC.

The chain carries TRBV5-1 and TRBJ2-1, with D unresolved. The CDR3 extends over 14 amino acids. Germline V lookup: CDR1 SGHRS, CDR2 YFSETQ. V lost 5 bases and J lost 4, with 13 bases in between. CDR3 loop: CASRDRAIYNEQFF. CDR3 in DNA: TGCGCCAGCAGAGACCGAGCCATTTACAATGAGCAGTTCTTC.

This clonotype has only one observation. One end of the junction does not line up with germline, which may come from a read error. The genes are TRBV2 and TRBJ1-1; tentative D call: TRBD1 (6 bases). CDR1 is SNHLY, CDR2 FYNNEI, per germline. This CDR3 is 13 amino acids long. The CDR3 is CASRYRVNTEASF. DNA for the CDR3: TGTGCCAGCAGATACAGGGTGAACACTGAAGCTTCCTTT. The full variable domain, in which reference TRBV2 and TRBJ1-1 provide the parts outside the CDR3, is EPEVTQTPSHQVTQMGQEVILRCVPISNHLYFYWYRQILGQKVEFLVSFYNNEISEKSEIFDDQFSVERPDGSNFTLKIRSTKLEDSAMYFCASRYRVNTEASFGQGTRLTVV.

The chain joins TRBV7-3 to TRBJ1-2; the D gene is possibly TRBD1 (5 bases). The CDR3 is made up of 12 amino acids. Between the trimmed V and J ends, which lost 9 bases and 8 bases, there was a span of 16 bases. Looked up from germline, CDR1 is SGHTA and CDR2 is FQGTGA. Here the CDR3 reads CASSLVSGGYTF. CDR3 sequence (DNA): TGTGCCAGTAGTTTGGTCTCAGGGGGCTACACCTTC.

This clonotype was picked up many times. At one of its ends the junction is not consistent with the germline gene, which may arise from a read error. CDR3 region: CSARDRDRGHMNTEAFF. CDR3 in DNA: TGCAGTGCTCGAGACCGGGACAGGGGCCACATGAACACTGAAGCTTTCTTT. V is TRBV20-1 and J is TRBJ1-1; TRBD1 matches 10 bases. This CDR3 contains 17 residues. Germline loops: CDR1 DFQATT, CDR2 SNEGSKA (reference sequence).

The chain uses TRBV5-1 and TRBJ2-1; D not resolved. CDR3 length equals 14 residues. V was trimmed by 1 base and J by 2 bases, leaving 7 bases between them. Germline CDR1 SGHRS, CDR2 YFSETQ. The CDR3 here is CASSLNSAYNEQFF. The DNA for the CDR3 is TGCGCCAGCAGCTTGAACTCGGCCTACAATGAGCAGTTCTTC.

Note on this clonotype: A junction boundary mismatches the germline segment, possibly from a read error. The J gene is TRBJ2-7, the V gene TRBV5-5; D is ambiguous. The CDR3 is made up of 13 amino acids. Per the germline V gene, CDR1 is SGHKS and CDR2 is YYEKEE (reference sequence). DNA for the CDR3: TGCGCCAGCAGCCCGGGTTGGACCTACGAGCAGTACTTC. Residues: CASSPGWTYEQYF.

The chain has TRBV29-1 and TRBJ2-5; 11 positions agree with TRBD1. There are 14 residues in the CDR3. CDR1 and CDR2 (germline): SQVTM, ANQGSEA. V lost 7 bases and J lost 4; bases outside the gene matches: 8. The CDR3 nucleotides are TGCAGCGCCTCGGACAGGGGGCGCACAGAGACCCAGTACTTC. Its protein product is CSASDRGRTETQYF.

This chain uses TRBV24-1 with TRBJ2-2, with TRBD2 matching 10 bases. Germline values: CDR1 KGHDR, CDR2 SFDVKD. J gave up 3 bases and V 5 bases, and 2 bases lay outside the gene matches. This CDR3 has 15 amino acids. In DNA form, the CDR3 reads TGTGCCACCAGTGCCGGGACTAGCGACACCGGGGAGCTGTTTTTT. Protein: CATSAGTSDTGELFF.

The chain links TRBV25-1 to TRBJ2-1; D gene ambiguous. V shed 4 bases and J shed 14 bases, with 12 bases lying between them. The CDR3 totals 11 residues. The V gene's germline CDR1 is MGHDK and CDR2 SYGVNS. The CDR3 spells CASSGYWAKFF. The CDR3 coding sequence is TGTGCCAGCAGTGGGTATTGGGCGAAGTTCTTC.

V and J are TRBV2 and TRBJ1-6; 10 bases are shared with TRBD1. CDR1 and CDR2 (germline): SNHLY, FYNNEI. V lost 8 bases, J lost 10 bases, and 2 bases stayed unmatched. The CDR3 consists of 12 residues. CDR3 bases: TGTGCCAGCTGGACAGGGGGGTCACCCCTCCACTTT. Translated: CASWTGGSPLHF.

The chain employs TRBV7-3 and TRBJ2-1; 8 positions match TRBD2. CDR1 and CDR2 from the germline V gene are SGHTA and FQGTGA. The V segment lost 4 bases and the J segment 6 bases; nucleotides outside the gene matches: 8. The CDR3 contains 15 residues. The CDR3 loop is CASSSLTGGPNEQFF. The CDR3 nucleotides read TGTGCCAGCAGCTCACTTACGGGGGGGCCCAATGAGCAGTTCTTC.

This chain connects TRBV10-1 to TRBJ1-1; the D is unclear. The V and J ends lost 0 bases and 1 base respectively, with 12 bases between them. CDR1 and CDR2 from the germline V gene are WNHNN and SYGVQD (reference sequence). The CDR3 contains 16 residues. The CDR3 region has the DNA TGCGCCAGCAGTGAGTCGTCTCCGACGGCGAACACTGAAGCTTTCTTT. Protein product: CASSESSPTANTEAFF.

The chain couples TRBV9 to TRBJ1-6; weak D call: TRBD1 (6 bases). The CDR3 covers 15 residues. V was trimmed by 0 bases and J by 7 bases, leaving 11 bases between them. CDR1 and CDR2 (germline): SGDLS, YYNGEE. The DNA for the CDR3 is TGTGCCAGCAGCGTAGCTGGGGGCCTGAATTCACCCCTCCACTTT. Translation: CASSVAGGLNSPLHF. The whole variable domain, remainder taken from reference TRBV9 and TRBJ1-6, is DSGVTQTPKHLITATGQRVTLRCSPRSGDLSVYWYQQSLDQGLQFLIQYYNGEERAKGNILERFSAQQFPDLHSELNLSSLELGDSALYFCASSVAGGLNSPLHFGNGTRLTVT.

This rearrangement joins TRBV20-1 to TRBJ2-3; 7 bases line up with TRBD2. Germline V gives CDR1 DFQATT, CDR2 SNEGSKA (reference sequence). The CDR3 runs 15 residues. V dropped 0 bases and J dropped 4; count of bases not matched to a gene: 7. CDR3 residues: CSARDVTRGADTQYF. The DNA of the CDR3 is TGCAGTGCTAGAGATGTAACCCGGGGGGCAGATACGCAGTATTTT.